Each of the 26 T cell receptor beta chains below was sequenced from the same sample in a study of cytomegalovirus exposure and HLA in healthy donors. The PCR contained 60 Vbeta and 13 Jbeta primers. This table comes from immunoSEQ multiplex PCR, and its TCRdb copy is limited to in-frame clones, with some not included. This repertoire shows over 150,000 clones, 80% to 85% found once; its top ten account for roughly 1.2%. Material for sequencing was PBMCs. Every receptor here comes from a boy younger than 10 in good health and CMV-seronegative.

This rearrangement joins TRBV7-3 to TRBJ2-3; D is undetermined. The CDR3 runs to 15 residues. Trimming took 4 bases from V and 2 from J, leaving 13 bases between them. The germline gives CDR1 SGHTA, CDR2 FQGTGA. The CDR3 DNA is TGTGCCAGCAGCTCCAGTGCAGTACCCACAGATACGCAGTATTTT. As protein: CASSSSAVPTDTQYF. Full variable domain (remainder filled in from reference TRBV7-3 and TRBJ2-3): GAGVSQTPSNKVTEKGKYVELRCDPISGHTALYWYRQSLGQGPEFLIYFQGTGAADDSGLPNDRFFAVRPEGSVSTLKIQRTERGDSAVYLCASSSSAVPTDTQYFGPGTRLTVL.

This clone was seen a single time. The CDR3 loop is CASSIGTSGTDTQYF. The DNA for the CDR3 is TGTGCCAGTAGTATAGGGACTAGCGGCACAGATACGCAGTATTTT. The chain joins TRBV19 to TRBJ2-3; 9 positions match TRBD2. The CDR3 sequence is 15 residues long. Germline V gene data show CDR1 as LNHDA and CDR2 as SQIVND (reference sequence). V trimming: 1 base; J trimming: 1 base; junction bases outside the gene matches: 0.

V usage is TRBV5-6 and J usage is TRBJ2-7; D gene unclear. V was clipped by 2 bases and J by 3 bases, with 12 bases between them. The CDR3 extends over 14 amino acids. Germline V gene sequence: CDR1 SGHDT, CDR2 YYEEEE. CDR3 DNA: TGTGCCAGCAGCTTTGGCGGTGGGTACTACGAGCAGTACTTC. As protein: CASSFGGGYYEQYF. Supplemented by reference TRBV5-6 and TRBJ2-7, the full variable domain reads DAGVTQSPTHLIKTRGQQVTLRCSPKSGHDTVSWYQQALGQGPQFIFQYYEEEERQRGNFPDRFSGHQFPNYSSELNVNALLLGDSALYLCASSFGGGYYEQYFGPGTRLTVT.

The CDR3 DNA follows: TGTGCCAGCAGCAGGGGTAACACCGGGGAGCTGTTTTTT. It codes for CASSRGNTGELFF. The J gene is TRBJ2-2, the V gene TRBV6-6; possible D gene TRBD1, 6 bases. The germline V gene has CDR1 MNHNY and CDR2 SVGAGI (reference sequence). This CDR3 contains 13 residues. Trimming cost V 6 bases and J 2 bases, with 7 bases left between them.

J is TRBJ1-1 and V is TRBV2, with D tentatively TRBD1 (5 bases). The CDR3 has 12 residues. V was trimmed by 10 bases and J by 3 bases, leaving 12 bases between them. Germline CDR1 reads SNHLY; CDR2 reads FYNNEI. The CDR3 coding sequence is TGTGCCACAATGGAGGGGTACACTGAAGCTTTCTTT. Translating gives CATMEGYTEAFF. The entire variable domain, with the rest obtained from reference TRBV2 and TRBJ1-1, is as follows: EPEVTQTPSHQVTQMGQEVILRCVPISNHLYFYWYRQILGQKVEFLVSFYNNEISEKSEIFDDQFSVERPDGSNFTLKIRSTKLEDSAMYFCATMEGYTEAFFGQGTRLTVV.

The table lists this clone with a count of one. This chain joins TRBV7-8 and TRBJ1-6; D is ambiguous. This CDR3 has 17 amino acids. Germline lookup yields CDR1 SGHVS and CDR2 FQNEAQ. Deletions cut 2 bases from V and 7 bases from J, with 18 bases between. CDR3 nucleotide sequence: TGTGCCAGCAGCTTACGCAAGAGGCCTTCGAGGAATTCACCCCTCCACTTT. This sequence encodes CASSLRKRPSRNSPLHF.

V usage is TRBV19 and J usage is TRBJ2-7; TRBD1 matches at 8 bases. CDR3 length: 15 residues. Germline V lookup: CDR1 LNHDA, CDR2 SQIVND (reference sequence). V gave up 2 bases and J gave up 1 base; unmatched junction bases: 4. In nucleotides, the CDR3 is TGTGCCAGTAGTATAAGTCAGGGGGCGTCCTACGAGCAGTACTTC. The encoded protein is CASSISQGASYEQYF.

J is TRBJ1-3 and V is TRBV19; 9 positions agree with TRBD1. The germline gives CDR1 LNHDA, CDR2 SQIVND (reference sequence). The V gene end was trimmed by 6 bases and the J gene end by 3 bases; junction bases not matched to a gene: 6. The CDR3 extends over 15 amino acids. The CDR3 sequence is CASRGQGRLGNTIYF. CDR3 sequence (DNA): TGTGCCAGTAGGGGACAGGGACGCCTTGGAAACACCATATATTTT. Drawing the rest from reference TRBV19 and TRBJ1-3, the complete variable domain is DGGITQSPKYLFRKEGQNVTLSCEQNLNHDAMYWYRQDPGQGLRLIYYSQIVNDFQKGDIAEGYSVSREKKESFPLTVTSAQKNPTAFYLCASRGQGRLGNTIYFGEGSWLTVV.

The table lists this clone with a few counts. This chain links TRBV7-9 with TRBJ2-3; 7 positions agree with TRBD1. The CDR3 has 15 residues. Trimming took 5 bases from V and 6 from J; bases not matched to a gene: 11. CDR1 and CDR2 (germline): SEHNR, FQNEAQ (reference sequence). The chain's CDR3 is CASSPNRGLSDTQYF. The DNA for the CDR3 is TGTGCCAGCAGCCCTAACAGGGGTTTGTCGGATACGCAGTATTTT.

The V gene is TRBV7-6, the J gene TRBJ2-1, with 11 bases that match TRBD2. CDR1 is SGHVS, CDR2 FNYEAQ, per germline. This CDR3 is 15 amino acids long. The J segment lost 9 bases and the V segment lost 1 base, leaving 5 bases of the junction unmatched. The CDR3 bases are TGTGCCAGCAGCTTAGTAGCGGGGGGGAAGGGTGAGCAGTTCTTC. Protein product: CASSLVAGGKGEQFF. The full variable domain, its missing parts supplied by reference TRBV7-6 and TRBJ2-1, is GAGVSQSPRYKVTKRGQDVALRCDPISGHVSLYWYRQALGQGPEFLTYFNYEAQQDKSGLPNDRFSAERPEGSISTLTIQRTEQRDSAMYRCASSLVAGGKGEQFFGPGTRLTVL.

The rearrangement joins TRBV15 to TRBJ1-2; 8 positions agree with TRBD1. The CDR3 totals 19 residues. V was clipped by 0 bases and J by 3 bases; unmatched bases: 15. Per germline, CDR1 LNHNV and CDR2 YYDKDF (reference sequence). The CDR3 loop reads CATSREPSPLRGLDYGYTF. For the CDR3, the DNA is TGTGCCACCAGCAGAGAGCCCTCACCTCTCAGGGGGCTGGACTATGGCTACACCTTC.

This clone was counted a single time. This sequence joins TRBV7-2 and TRBJ1-5; possibly TRBD1 for D (6 bases). V was pared by 2 bases and J by 5 bases, with 10 bases between. Per the germline V gene, CDR1 is SGHTA and CDR2 is FQGNSA. The CDR3 is 14 residues long. The CDR3 DNA reads TGTGCCAGCAGCTTATCAGGGGATTATCAGCCCCAGCATTTT. Encoded protein: CASSLSGDYQPQHF.

The rearrangement uses TRBV5-4 and TRBJ1-5, with D perhaps matching TRBD1 (6 bases). The V end lost 3 bases, the J end lost 5 bases, and 15 bases lay between the germline ends. CDR3 length: 15 residues. Per the germline V gene, CDR1 is SGHNT and CDR2 is YYREEE (reference sequence). The CDR3 reads CASSSGQTAYQPQHF. The CDR3 coding sequence is TGTGCCAGCAGCTCCGGACAGACCGCTTATCAGCCCCAGCATTTT. Supplemented by reference TRBV5-4 and TRBJ1-5, the full variable domain reads ETGVTQSPTHLIKTRGQQVTLRCSSQSGHNTVSWYQQALGQGPQFIFQYYREEENGRGNFPPRFSGLQFPNYSSELNVNALELDDSALYLCASSSGQTAYQPQHFGDGTRLSIL.

The chain employs TRBV19 and TRBJ2-1; 12 bases are shared with TRBD2. The germline gives CDR1 LNHDA, CDR2 SQIVND (reference sequence). Germline trimming cut 5 bases from V and 7 bases from J; bases unmatched to any gene: 9. CDR3 size: 16 residues. This CDR3 reads CASSPTGLAGPNEQFF. CDR3 DNA sequence: TGTGCCAGTAGTCCCACGGGACTAGCGGGCCCAAATGAGCAGTTCTTC.

The rearrangement uses TRBV19 and TRBJ2-3; TRBD2 is a possible D gene (6 bases). Trimming pared 7 bases from V and 6 bases from J, leaving 17 bases between. In germline, CDR1 is LNHDA, CDR2 SQIVND (reference sequence). CDR3 length equals 14 residues. The CDR3 nucleotides are TGTGCCAGTACGGAGCGGGTACCACAGGATACGCAGTATTTT. Translated: CASTERVPQDTQYF.

The chain uses TRBV7-9 and TRBJ2-5; the D gene is possibly TRBD1 (5 bases). Trimming pared 5 bases from V and 1 base from J, leaving 14 bases between. The germline CDR1 and CDR2 sequences are SEHNR and FQNEAQ (reference sequence). The CDR3 length is 15 residues. CDR3 residues: CASSLQTESQETQYF. CDR3 nucleotide sequence: TGTGCCAGCAGCCTCCAGACAGAATCCCAAGAGACCCAGTACTTC. The full variable domain, completed using reference TRBV7-9 and TRBJ2-5, is DTGVSQNPRHKITKRGQNVTFRCDPISEHNRLYWYRQTLGQGPEFLTYFQNEAQLEKSRLLSDRFSAERPKGSFSTLEIQRTEQGDSAMYLCASSLQTESQETQYFGPGTRLLVL.

V usage is TRBV6-5 and J usage is TRBJ1-1; 7 bases are shared with TRBD1. CDR1 MNHEY and CDR2 SVGAGI come from the germline V gene. The V segment lost 11 bases and the J segment 1 base; nucleotides outside the gene matches: 10. The CDR3 runs 14 residues. The CDR3 sequence: CAVKIGGSNTEAFF. The CDR3 bases are TGTGCCGTTAAAATAGGGGGCTCGAACACTGAAGCTTTCTTT.

This sequence joins TRBV6-4 and TRBJ1-4; D might be TRBD1 (5 bases). This CDR3 spans 13 amino acids. Per the germline V gene, CDR1 is MRHNA and CDR2 is SNTAGT. The germline V and J ends were trimmed by 4 bases and 3 bases, with 6 bases remaining between them. This CDR3 is CASSVGPNEKLFF. The CDR3 DNA reads as TGTGCCAGCAGTGTGGGGCCTAATGAAAAACTGTTTTTT.

The CDR3 nucleotides read TGCGCCAGCAGCCAAGATTGGGGACAGGGAGGAGAAAAACTGTTTTTT. It is translated as CASSQDWGQGGEKLFF. The chain carries TRBV4-3 and TRBJ1-4; 9 positions agree with TRBD1. The CDR3 has 16 residues. The germline CDR1 and CDR2 sequences are LGHNA and YSLEER. Trimming took 0 bases from V and 8 from J; bases not matched to a gene: 7.

The V gene is TRBV5-1, the J gene TRBJ2-1, with 7 nucleotides matching TRBD2. CDR3 length: 18 residues. The V gene end was trimmed by 3 bases and the J gene end by 8 bases; junction bases not matched to a gene: 20. The germline V gene has CDR1 SGHRS and CDR2 YFSETQ. The DNA for the CDR3 is TGCGCCAGCAGCTCCTATTCTGGGGGGGAAGTAAGGTTAGATGAGCAGTTCTTC. Amino acid sequence: CASSSYSGGEVRLDEQFF.

The chain recombines TRBV15 with TRBJ2-1; no clear D gene. V gave up 0 bases and J gave up 2 bases, with 8 bases separating them. The CDR3 runs 15 residues. Germline CDR1 is LNHNV and CDR2 is YYDKDF (reference sequence). This CDR3 reads CATSRDSGTYNEQFF. DNA for the CDR3: TGTGCCACCAGCAGAGATTCGGGTACCTACAATGAGCAGTTCTTC. The whole variable domain, filled in from reference TRBV15 and TRBJ2-1, reads DAMVIQNPRYQVTQFGKPVTLSCSQTLNHNVMYWYQQKSSQAPKLLFHYYDKDFNNEADTPDNFQSRRPNTSFCFLDIRSPGLGDTAMYLCATSRDSGTYNEQFFGPGTRLTVL.

The chain couples TRBV5-1 to TRBJ2-7, with a weak D call TRBD2 (6 bases). The CDR3 is 15 amino acids. With 4 bases removed from V and 4 bases from J, the gap between germline ends came to 18 bases. Germline values: CDR1 SGHRS, CDR2 YFSETQ. This CDR3 is CASSTQPGLGYEQYF. Written as DNA, the CDR3 is TGCGCCAGCAGCACCCAACCGGGACTCGGTTACGAGCAGTACTTC.

The CDR3 region is CASSVVTGGFPDTQYF. For the CDR3, the DNA is TGTGCCAGCAGCGTAGTAACGGGGGGCTTCCCAGATACGCAGTATTTT. The J gene is TRBJ2-3, the V gene TRBV9, with D possibly TRBD2 on 7 matching bases. Germline-derived CDR1 and CDR2 are SGDLS and YYNGEE. The CDR3 extends over 16 amino acids. Trimming shortened V by 0 bases and J by 4 bases, and 15 bases separated the two germline ends.

V and J are TRBV9 and TRBJ1-2, with unresolved D. Trimming cost V 4 bases and J 2 bases, with 15 bases left between them. Germline V lookup: CDR1 SGDLS, CDR2 YYNGEE. The CDR3 runs to 15 residues. The CDR3 loop reads CASSPLRVANYGYTF. The CDR3 region has the DNA TGTGCCAGCAGCCCTCTGAGGGTAGCCAACTATGGCTACACCTTC.

This sequence joins TRBV4-3 and TRBJ1-6, with 9 bases aligning to TRBD1. Trimming at V came to 4 bases and at J to 3 bases, leaving 7 bases not matched to a gene. Germline CDR1 reads LGHNA; CDR2 reads YSLEER. This CDR3 is 17 amino acids long. The CDR3 loop is CASSRDPGQGYNSPLHF. The CDR3, as DNA: TGCGCCAGCAGCCGAGACCCGGGACAGGGCTATAATTCACCCCTCCACTTT.

This sequence joins TRBV19 and TRBJ1-1, with 7 bases aligning to TRBD1. Per the germline V gene, CDR1 is LNHDA and CDR2 is SQIVND (reference sequence). V shed 5 bases, J shed 10 bases, and the junction held 10 bases outside the gene matches. The CDR3 is made up of 13 amino acids. CDR3 loop: CASSGGNRGGAFF. In DNA, the CDR3 is TGTGCCAGTAGTGGGGGAAACAGGGGTGGAGCTTTCTTT.